This T cell receptor beta chain was retrieved from a study of neoadjuvant anti-PD-1 for oral cavity cancer. The CDR3 covers 16 residues. Looked up from germline, CDR1 is SGHVS and CDR2 is FQNEAQ. Trimming left V 0 bases short and J 1 base short, with 9 bases between. Produced via immunoSEQ multiplex PCR; TCRdb's table is partial and in-frame only. This sample has about 14,000 clones, with approximately 70% found just once. These newly diagnosed stage II-IVA oral cavity squamous cell carcinoma patients had no prior systemic or radiation treatment. The rearrangement uses TRBV7-8 and TRBJ1-4; D call uncertain. The sequences come from PBMCs, collected before nivolumab (anti-PD-1) treatment. The sequence was obtained from a person aged 35 to 85 with oral cavity squamous cell carcinoma. CDR3 sequence reads: CASSLAGRGTNEKLFF. The CDR3 nucleotides read TGTGCCAGCAGCTTAGCAGGGCGGGGAACTAATGAAAAACTGTTTTTT.